The T cell receptor beta chain described here comes from a study of cytomegalovirus exposure and HLA in healthy donors. Amplification used 60 Vbeta primers and 13 Jbeta primers. Using immunoSEQ multiplex PCR, the repertoire was profiled, and TCRdb retains in-frame clones only, with some absent. The table includes under 200,000 clones, 80% to 90% detected once. About this clone: Antigen specificity is unknown.

CDR3 size: 13 residues. V was pared by 5 bases and J by 4 bases, with 9 bases between. Germline CDR1 reads SGHRS; CDR2 reads YFSETQ. Study conclusions and caveats: A later analysis found most CMV-associated TCR beta chains apparently HLA-restricted. Clonal expansion, a later analysis showed, was greater in HLA-associated TCR beta chains than in equally common others. Accurate predictions that matched the HLA-A and HLA-B alleles of most subjects were reportedly made from TCR beta sequences.

The chain carries TRBV5-1 and TRBJ1-4; D is possibly TRBD1 (6 bases). Sequenced input: PBMCs. The receptor was isolated from a woman aged 25 to 39 in good health and CMV-seropositive. As DNA, the CDR3 is TGCGCCAGCAGTAGGGGGATTAATGAAAAACTGTTTTTT. This encodes CASSRGINEKLFF.